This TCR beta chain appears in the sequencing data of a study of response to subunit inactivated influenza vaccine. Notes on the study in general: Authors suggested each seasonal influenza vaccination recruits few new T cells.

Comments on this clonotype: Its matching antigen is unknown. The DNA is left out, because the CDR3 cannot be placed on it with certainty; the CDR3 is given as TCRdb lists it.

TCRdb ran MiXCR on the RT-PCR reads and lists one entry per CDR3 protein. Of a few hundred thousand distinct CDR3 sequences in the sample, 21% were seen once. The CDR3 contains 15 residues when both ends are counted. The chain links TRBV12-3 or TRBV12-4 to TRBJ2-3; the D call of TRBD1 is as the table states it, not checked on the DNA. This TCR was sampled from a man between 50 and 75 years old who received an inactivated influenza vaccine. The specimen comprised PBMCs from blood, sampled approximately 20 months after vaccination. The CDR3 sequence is CASHFGAGATDTQYF.